This T cell receptor (beta chain) was observed in a study of CXCR3-negative and CXCR3-positive naive CD8 T cells. Study conclusions and caveats: Relative to CXCR3-negative naive cells, CXCR3-positive naive cells had more hydrophobic TRB CDR3s.

Naive cells were sorted as CD45RO-, CCR7+, CD27+ and CD95-. In regard to this clonotype: The antigen remains unidentified.

Each TRB cDNA library was prepared by 5' RACE (with UMI labels). TCRdb re-called the 5' RACE reads and gives one entry per CDR3 protein, without DNA. The listing records around 66,000 distinct CDR3 sequences. The clonotype was recovered from a human donor in good health. Some clones in this sample may be carry-over from other donors' samples. The sequenced sample was naive CXCR3+ CD8+ T cells from blood. Described subset: CD45RO-CCR7+CD27+CD95- naive CD8+ T cells expressing CXCR3 (TNR3+).

The CDR3: CASSLQGAGGELFF. The chain links TRBV7-3 to TRBJ2-2; the TCRdb D gene call, TRBD1, has no DNA to confirm it. CDR1 is SGHTA and CDR2 is FQGTGA in the germline V gene. CDR3 length: 14 amino acids.